This T cell receptor (beta chain) was identified during a study of blood T cell repertoires in COVID-19. Study-level information: Specimens from acute and convalescent COVID-19 originated in the United States, Italy and Spain. PBMCs, B-cell-depleted T cells, or T cells provided the cDNA or gDNA that made up the material.

The CDR3 has 14 residues. V was shortened by 5 bases and J by 4 bases, with 15 bases between the two germline ends. CDR1 is SGHRS and CDR2 is YFSETQ in the germline V gene. Original methodology: From reference gene primer amplification, estimates of nucleated cell counts were derived. Data came from immunoSEQ multiplex PCR; TCRdb stores just in-frame clones and leaves some out. Clone size and V and J calls were adopted from that table, with D and trimming inferred from the DNA. The sample holds 90,000 to 110,000 clones, 81% seen once. Input material: peripheral blood. V gene TRBV5-1 combines with J gene TRBJ1-1; maybe TRBD1 (5 bases). The clonotype was recovered from an elderly man with acute or convalescent COVID-19. DNA for the CDR3: TGCGCCAGCAGGCAGGGAACCATTGTCACTGAAGCTTTCTTT. Its translation: CASRQGTIVTEAFF.